A single sample gave rise to the 21 T cell receptor beta chains below, sequenced in a study of blood T cell repertoires in COVID-19. Method: immunoSEQ multiplex PCR; TCRdb's copy keeps in-frame clones and lacks some. The sample holds some 200,000 clones; roughly nine tenths are singletons and the top ten take around 6.5%. The material sequenced was peripheral blood. These receptors were collected from a woman of 80 years or more in a cohort sampled during active or convalescent COVID-19.

The chain couples TRBV5-6 to TRBJ1-1, with D perhaps TRBD1 (6 bases). The CDR3 contains 15 residues. Germline loops: CDR1 SGHDT, CDR2 YYEEEE. With 0 bases removed from V and 2 bases from J, the gap between germline ends came to 11 bases. The CDR3 loop is CASSLDRVLNTEAFF. The CDR3 DNA sequence: TGTGCCAGCAGCTTGGACAGGGTCCTTAACACTGAAGCTTTCTTT. The full variable domain, in which reference TRBV5-6 and TRBJ1-1 provide the parts outside the CDR3, is DAGVTQSPTHLIKTRGQQVTLRCSPKSGHDTVSWYQQALGQGPQFIFQYYEEEERQRGNFPDRFSGHQFPNYSSELNVNALLLGDSALYLCASSLDRVLNTEAFFGQGTRLTVV.

This chain uses TRBV7-2 with TRBJ1-5; D is uncertain. Germline CDR1 is SGHTA and CDR2 is FQGNSA. Trimming took 1 base from V and 7 from J, leaving 11 bases between them. The CDR3 is made up of 14 amino acids. CDR3 amino acids: CASSLDSPGQPQHF. The CDR3 nucleotides read TGTGCCAGCAGCTTAGACAGCCCGGGGCAGCCCCAGCATTTT. Full variable domain (remainder filled in from reference TRBV7-2 and TRBJ1-5): GAGVSQSPSNKVTEKGKDVELRCDPISGHTALYWYRQSLGQGLEFLIYFQGNSAPDKSGLPSDRFSAERTGGSVSTLTIQRTQQEDSAVYLCASSLDSPGQPQHFGDGTRLSIL.

The chain has TRBV5-1 and TRBJ1-5; TRBD1 matches at 12 bases. The trim removed 4 bases at V and 5 bases at J, leaving 4 bases unmatched. Germline V gene lookup returns CDR1 SGHRS and CDR2 YFSETQ. This CDR3 region has 15 residues. This chain's CDR3 is CASSPGTGGYQPQHF. For the CDR3, the DNA is TGCGCCAGCAGCCCCGGGACAGGGGGCTATCAGCCCCAGCATTTT.

The genes are TRBV5-4 and TRBJ2-3; 12 bases are shared with TRBD2. Germline V gene sequence: CDR1 SGHNT, CDR2 YYREEE (reference sequence). CDR3 length equals 15 residues. The V gene end was trimmed by 4 bases and the J gene end by 6 bases; junction bases not matched to a gene: 6. CDR3: CASSRTSGEGDTQYF. The CDR3 region has the DNA TGTGCCAGCAGCCGGACTAGCGGGGAAGGGGATACGCAGTATTTT.

The chain has TRBV5-4 and TRBJ1-2; 8 bases map to TRBD1. The V and J ends lost 2 bases and 5 bases, in that order; junction bases with no gene match: 8. The V gene's germline CDR1 is SGHNT and CDR2 YYREEE (reference sequence). CDR3 length: 15 residues. In DNA form, the CDR3 reads TGTGCCAGCAGCTTCACCGGGACAGGACCATATGGCTACACCTTC. Its translation is CASSFTGTGPYGYTF.

This chain connects TRBV19 to TRBJ2-1; 8 positions agree with TRBD2. V lost 2 bases, J lost 6 bases, and 6 bases stayed unmatched. Germline CDR1 reads LNHDA; CDR2 reads SQIVND (reference sequence). This CDR3 region has 15 residues. The CDR3 DNA sequence: TGTGCCAGTAGTATACGGTCAAGCGGGAGCAATGAGCAGTTCTTC. The encoded protein is CASSIRSSGSNEQFF.

This sequence joins TRBV15 and TRBJ1-2; 8 bases fit TRBD1. The CDR3 is made up of 18 amino acids. Trimming cost V 0 bases and J 3 bases; bases outside gene matches: 12. The germline gives CDR1 LNHNV, CDR2 YYDKDF (reference sequence). The CDR3 protein is CATSRETGTGPGHYGYTF. The CDR3 nucleotides read TGTGCCACCAGCAGAGAGACCGGGACAGGCCCTGGACACTATGGCTACACCTTC.

The J gene is TRBJ1-2, the V gene TRBV4-3; TRBD1 matches 8 bases. Per the germline V gene, CDR1 is LGHNA and CDR2 is YSLEER. This CDR3 comprises 18 residues. After removal of 1 base from V and 7 bases from J, the junction contained 17 bases not matched to a gene. The CDR3 region has the DNA TGCGCCAGCAGCCAAGTTGGGTCCAGGACAGGGTATTTGTTTGGCTACACCTTC. As protein: CASSQVGSRTGYLFGYTF.

This chain links TRBV27 with TRBJ1-1; TRBD1 might be the D (6 bases). The CDR3 has 14 amino acids. CDR1 MNHEY and CDR2 SMNVEV come from the germline V gene (reference sequence). V was trimmed by 5 bases and J by 3 bases, leaving 13 bases between them. CDR3 bases: TGTGCCAGCAGTCTTATCGGGGGGCACACTGAAGCTTTCTTT. Encoded protein: CASSLIGGHTEAFF.

The V gene is TRBV5-1, the J gene TRBJ2-6; 7 bases match TRBD1. CDR1 and CDR2 (germline): SGHRS, YFSETQ. CDR3 size: 19 residues. V lost 0 bases, J lost 0 bases, and 9 bases stayed unmatched. This CDR3 reads CASSLARGGWSSGANVLTF. CDR3 DNA sequence: TGCGCCAGCAGCTTGGCCAGAGGGGGCTGGAGCTCTGGGGCCAACGTCCTGACTTTC.

This chain uses TRBV4-3 with TRBJ1-1, with D unresolved. With 0 bases removed from V and 3 bases from J, the gap between germline ends came to 14 bases. CDR1 is LGHNA, CDR2 YSLEER, per germline. The CDR3 runs to 16 residues. The CDR3 bases are TGCGCCAGCAGCCAAGATCCCCGCGGGAGGGACACTGAAGCTTTCTTT. It codes for CASSQDPRGRDTEAFF.

This chain connects TRBV6-2 or TRBV6-3 to TRBJ2-1; possible D gene TRBD1, 5 bases. The CDR3 length is 14 residues. V lost 2 bases to trimming and J lost 4 bases, with 9 bases between them. Germline values: CDR1 MNHEY, CDR2 SVGEGT. This chain's CDR3 is CASSYVQGYNEQFF. For the CDR3, the DNA is TGTGCCAGCAGTTACGTTCAGGGTTACAATGAGCAGTTCTTC.

The chain joins TRBV12-3 or TRBV12-4 to TRBJ1-5; D unclear. The CDR3 runs to 13 residues. V shed 3 bases and J shed 6 bases, with 9 bases lying between them. CDR3 DNA sequence: TGTGCCAGCAGTTTCCAGGTCCGTCAGCCCCAGCATTTT. Its translation: CASSFQVRQPQHF.

The CDR3 coding sequence is TGTGCCAGCAGCTTAGGTCTACCGACAGGGCCTAACTATGGCTACACCTTC. Translation gives CASSLGLPTGPNYGYTF. This chain connects TRBV11-3 to TRBJ1-2, with 7 nucleotides matching TRBD1. V gave up 1 base and J gave up 0 bases; unmatched junction bases: 8. The CDR3 loop spans 17 amino acids. The germline V gene has CDR1 SGHNT and CDR2 YENEEA.

On this clone: The identical CDR3 is also encoded by other nucleotide sequences in the sample. The chain couples TRBV28 to TRBJ1-4; no clear D gene. V shed 6 bases and J shed 7 bases, with 6 bases lying between them. This CDR3 spans 11 amino acids. In germline, CDR1 is MDHEN, CDR2 SYDVKM. The CDR3 region is CASSLSEKLFF. In DNA, the CDR3 is TGTGCCAGCAGCCTCTCTGAAAAACTGTTTTTT.

V gene TRBV4-1 combines with J gene TRBJ1-5; 7 bases agree with TRBD1. V was clipped by 0 bases and J by 5 bases; unmatched bases: 10. The CDR3 is 17 residues long. Germline-derived CDR1 and CDR2 are MGHRA and YSYEKL. The CDR3 protein is CASSQERSPGGYQPQHF. The CDR3, as DNA: TGCGCCAGCAGCCAAGAACGCTCGCCAGGGGGTTATCAGCCCCAGCATTTT.

The chain has TRBV6-5 and TRBJ2-7, with no clear D. CDR1 and CDR2 from the germline V gene are MNHEY and SVGAGI. This CDR3 region has 14 residues. V shed 6 bases and J shed 5 bases, with 17 bases lying between them. CDR3 residues: CASSANLVDHEQYF. In DNA, the CDR3 is TGTGCCAGCAGCGCCAACCTAGTAGACCACGAGCAGTACTTC.

The chain couples TRBV5-1 to TRBJ1-3; TRBD1 aligns across 9 bases. Germline assignment: CDR1 SGHRS and CDR2 YFSETQ. V shed 4 bases, J shed 0 bases, and the junction held 11 bases outside the gene matches. This CDR3 comprises 18 residues. The CDR3 protein is CASSIFPGQGISGNTIYF. CDR3 nucleotides: TGCGCCAGCAGCATATTTCCGGGACAGGGCATCTCTGGAAACACCATATATTTT.

Only one count was recorded for this clone. This chain's CDR3 is CASSHGGTLANYGYTF. The CDR3 region has the DNA TGCGCCAGCAGCCATGGGGGGACTCTAGCTAACTATGGCTACACCTTC. The V gene is TRBV4-3, the J gene TRBJ1-2, with D possibly matching TRBD1 (5 bases). Trimming stripped 3 bases from V and 0 bases from J, with 14 bases between. The germline CDR1 and CDR2 sequences are LGHNA and YSLEER. This CDR3 is built from 16 residues.

The chain has TRBV27 and TRBJ1-5; D is uncertain. The germline CDR1 and CDR2 sequences are MNHEY and SMNVEV (reference sequence). The CDR3 is 14 amino acids. Trimming took 4 bases from V and 2 from J, leaving 9 bases between them. CDR3 sequence: CASSWAGGNQPQHF. CDR3 DNA: TGTGCCAGCAGTTGGGCGGGAGGCAATCAGCCCCAGCATTTT.

The DNA for the CDR3 is TGTGCCAGCAGCCCGGCTAGGGGCCATGAGCAGTTCTTC. It translates to CASSPARGHEQFF. The chain carries TRBV5-4 and TRBJ2-1; possible D gene TRBD1, 5 bases. Germline CDR1 SGHNT, CDR2 YYREEE (reference sequence). Trimming pared 4 bases from V and 8 bases from J, leaving 13 bases between. This CDR3 spans 13 amino acids.